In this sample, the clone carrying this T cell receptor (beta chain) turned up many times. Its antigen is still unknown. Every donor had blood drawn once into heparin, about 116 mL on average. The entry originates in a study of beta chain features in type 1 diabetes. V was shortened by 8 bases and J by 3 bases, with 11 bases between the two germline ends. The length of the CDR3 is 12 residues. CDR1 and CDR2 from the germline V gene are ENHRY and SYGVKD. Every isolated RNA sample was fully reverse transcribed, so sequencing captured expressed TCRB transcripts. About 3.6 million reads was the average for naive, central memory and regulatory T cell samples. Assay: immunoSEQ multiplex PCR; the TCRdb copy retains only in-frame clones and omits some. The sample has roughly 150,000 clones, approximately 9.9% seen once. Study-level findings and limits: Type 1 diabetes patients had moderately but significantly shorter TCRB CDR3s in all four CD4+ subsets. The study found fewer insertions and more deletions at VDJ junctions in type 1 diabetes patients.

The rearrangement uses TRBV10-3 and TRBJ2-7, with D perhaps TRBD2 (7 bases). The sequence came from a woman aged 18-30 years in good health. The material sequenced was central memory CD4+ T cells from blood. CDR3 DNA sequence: TGTGCCATCGGGGGGGGCCTCTACGAGCAGTACTTC. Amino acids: CAIGGGLYEQYF.